What follows is one TCR beta chain and its context. The data were obtained in a study of cytomegalovirus exposure and HLA in healthy donors. Primers for the PCR totalled 60 Vbeta and 13 Jbeta. Repertoires were generated with immunoSEQ multiplex PCR, while TCRdb's copy carries only in-frame clones and drops some. The sample holds roughly 110,000 clones. This TCR was recovered from a young man in good health and CMV-seronegative. Material: PBMCs.

The DNA for the CDR3 is TGTGCCAGCTCACCACGAGGGGGCAGGGAGCAGTTCTTC. As protein: CASSPRGGREQFF. This rearrangement joins TRBV18 to TRBJ2-1, with 7 bases that match TRBD1. Unmatched junction bases numbered 4, after V lost 1 base and J lost 10 bases. Germline lookup yields CDR1 KGHSH and CDR2 LQKENI. This CDR3 spans 13 amino acids.